The clone carrying this T cell receptor beta chain occurred many times. Its antigen is still unknown. Used for diagnoses were clinical symptoms, serum thyroxine and TRAb, thyroid ultrasound and orbital computed tomography. RNA transcripts provided the source from which TCR beta CDR3 regions were amplified. HTBI primers were used for first-round RT-PCR of the TCR CDR3. MiXCR, applied by TCRdb to the multiplex PCR reads, yields one record per CDR3 protein. The sample includes hundreds of thousands of distinct CDR3 sequences, around 15% of them seen just once. This specimen belongs to a study of T cells in Graves' hyperthyroidism and ophthalmopathy. The CDR3 has 12 residues. The germline V gene has CDR1 MDHEN and CDR2 SYDVKM. J was trimmed by 5 bases and V by 9 bases; bases with no gene match: 5. Study findings and constraints: In blood, most of the thyroid clonotypes expanded above 0.001 were also present. Separating ophthalmopathy from stable hyperthyroidism was achieved by a 13 V-J model. A median 6.5 months before onset, the model predicted ophthalmopathy.

The sequencing input was blood. This receptor was obtained from a woman between 40 and 50 years old with Graves' ophthalmopathy. The chain recombines TRBV28 with TRBJ1-2; 8 bases align to TRBD1. Here the CDR3 reads CASGQGLYGYTF. CDR3 nucleotides: TGTGCCAGTGGACAGGGCTTATATGGCTACACCTTC.